This entry describes one TCR beta chain. Its antigen is unknown. As every portion of the isolated RNA was reverse transcribed, the sequencing read expressed TCRB transcripts. Libraries were prepared by immunoSEQ multiplex PCR; TCRdb keeps only in-frame clonotypes and omits some of them. The sample shows around 50,000 clones, about 48% of them seen only once. CD45RO/CCR7/CD25/CD127/CD95/CD27 staining was used to isolate CD4+ naive, central memory, regulatory and stem cell-like memory cells by sorting. This sample was taken from a study of beta chain features in type 1 diabetes. Study-wide results and limits: Across patients, naive, central memory and Treg TCRB repertoires exhibited apparently greater similarity than was observed across healthy donors. TCRB CDR3s from Type 1 diabetes patients were moderately but significantly shorter in all four CD4+ subsets.

Source material: stem cell memory CD4+ T cells from blood. The receptor was isolated from a man aged 25 to 40 with type 1 diabetes.

Here the CDR3 reads CASSLVGTSGRVGQYF. CDR3 nucleotide sequence: TGTGCCAGCAGCTTAGTGGGGACTAGCGGGAGAGTAGGGCAGTATTTT. The J gene is TRBJ2-3, the V gene TRBV7-2, with 14 positions matching TRBD2. There are 16 residues in the CDR3. Unmatched junction bases numbered 8, after V lost 1 base and J lost 11 bases. Germline loops: CDR1 SGHTA, CDR2 FQGNSA.